The rows below give T cell receptor beta chains drawn from one sample of a study of CD8 T cells in ankylosing spondylitis. One entry per CDR3 protein results from TCRdb running MiXCR on the 5' RACE reads. The data hold hundreds of thousands of distinct CDR3 sequences, with about 10% observed a single time. The sequenced sample was blood, either unsorted or a sorted T cell fraction (not recorded which). Source of these receptors: a male donor with ankylosing spondylitis. The CDR3 runs from the conserved cysteine through the conserved F or W. A D gene is named only where the DNA matches it firmly. Where a row states a size, it is once, few, many or the class of an expanded clone; other rows omit it.

>TRBJ2-3|TRBD2|TRBV5-1|few
TGCGCCAGCAGCTTGGCGGTAGGCGGGGGGGCCACAGATACGCAGTATTTT
CASSLAVGGGATDTQYF
>TRBJ1-3|-|TRBV29-1|many
TGCAGCGTTGAACCCTCCTCTGGAAACACCATATATTTT
CSVEPSSGNTIYF
>TRBJ2-7|-|TRBV10-3|-
TGTGCCATCAGTGACTCCTCCTACAGGGAATCGAGCTCCTACGAGCAGTACTTC
CAISDSSYRESSSYEQYF
>TRBJ1-6|-|TRBV20-1|few
TGCAGTGCTCTTCGGACAAGAAATTCACCCCTCCACTTT
CSALRTRNSPLHF
>TRBJ1-1|-|TRBV5-4|-
TGTGCCAGCAGCAATCTTCAAAGGGGGGGCGCGACTGAAGCTTTCTTT
CASSNLQRGGATEAFF
>TRBJ2-7|-|TRBV20-1|many
TGCAGTGCTGGGCGGGCGGAACACATTTCCTACGAGCAGTACTTC
CSAGRAEHISYEQYF
>TRBJ2-3|-|TRBV4-3|-
TGCGCCAGCAGCCGCGAACCGGACGGGCCTACGCAGTATTTT
CASSREPDGPTQYF
>TRBJ2-5|-|TRBV5-1|-
TGCGCCAGCAGCTTGGCCCAGCAAGGGGAGACCCAGTACTTC
CASSLAQQGETQYF
>TRBJ2-7|TRBD1|TRBV18|few
TGTGCCAGCTCACCCAGACAGGGGGCGCGGAACGAGCAGTACTTC
CASSPRQGARNEQYF
>TRBJ2-1|-|TRBV20-1|many
TGCAGTGCCCGGGCGGGTTACTACAATGAGCAGTTCTTC
CSARAGYYNEQFF
>TRBJ2-2|-|TRBV6-6|few
TGTGCCAGCAGTTACTCCCGGACCGGGGAGCTGTTTTTT
CASSYSRTGELFF
>TRBJ2-4|-|TRBV6-5|-
TGTGCCAGCAGTTACGGGGTCCCGGGGATCAAAAACATTCAGTACTTC
CASSYGVPGIKNIQYF
>TRBJ2-7|TRBD2|TRBV11-2|-
TGTGCCAGCAGCATCAACGTAGGCGGGGGGGCCCGGTCCGAGCAGTACTTC
CASSINVGGGARSEQYF
>TRBJ2-3|-|TRBV29-1|few
TGCAGCATTGCTGCCGGGCCCACAGATACGCAGTATTTT
CSIAAGPTDTQYF
>TRBJ1-4|-|TRBV20-1|few
TGCAGCGCAAGGGGGGACACAGGAGCAACTAATGAAAAACTGTTTTTT
CSARGDTGATNEKLFF
>TRBJ2-7|-|TRBV29-1|many
TGCAGCGTTGGGAGTCGATACGAGCAGTACTTC
CSVGSRYEQYF
>TRBJ2-7|TRBD2|TRBV12-3/TRBV12-4|many
TGTGCCAGCAGGAGACTAGCGTCCCTAGGGGAGCAGTACTTC
CASRRLASLGEQYF
>TRBJ1-1|-|TRBV15|many
TGTGCCACCAGCAGAGACAGGATGAACACTGAAGCTTTCTTT
CATSRDRMNTEAFF
>TRBJ2-3|-|TRBV24-1|once
TGTGCCACCAGTGATCGAATCAGGGAAGGGGGGCGCGATACGCAGTATTTT
CATSDRIREGGRDTQYF
>TRBJ1-2|-|TRBV5-1|many
TGCGCCAGCAGCTCCCAGGGTTATAACTATGGCTACACCTTC
CASSSQGYNYGYTF
>TRBJ1-1|-|TRBV7-2|few
TGTGCCAGCAGCGAGGACCACACTGAAGCTTTCTTT
CASSEDHTEAFF
>TRBJ2-7|TRBD2|TRBV20-1|few
TGCAGTGCTAGAGACCCTCGGACTAGCGGGAGTATAGGCGAGCAGTACTTC
CSARDPRTSGSIGEQYF
>TRBJ2-1|-|TRBV9|-
TGTGCCAGCAGCGTAGCTGGACAGCCCGGGTGGGGTGAGCAGTTCTTC
CASSVAGQPGWGEQFF
>TRBJ2-7|-|TRBV24-1|few
TGTGCCACCAGTGACCCGACTACCTCGGGGTACGAGCAGTACTTC
CATSDPTTSGYEQYF
>TRBJ2-2|-|TRBV10-2|few
TGCGCCAGCAGTGATCCCGCCTACACCGGGGAGCTGTTTTTT
CASSDPAYTGELFF
>TRBJ2-2|TRBD1|TRBV20-1|-
TGCAGTGCTACCGGGACAGGTACCGGGGAGCTGTTTTTT
CSATGTGTGELFF
>TRBJ2-7|TRBD2|TRBV4-1|-
TGCGCCAGCAGCCAAGTCGGGAGGGGCGAGCAGTACTTC
CASSQVGRGEQYF
>TRBJ2-3|-|TRBV6-8|many
TGTGCCAGCAGTCCCCCGGACCGAGACACAGATACGCAGTATTTT
CASSPPDRDTDTQYF
>TRBJ2-7|-|TRBV20-1|-
TGCAGTGCCCGGCCCCACGACAAGTCCTACGAGCAGTACTTC
CSARPHDKSYEQYF
>TRBJ2-7|-|TRBV29-1|-
TGCAGCGTGCGAATGGACAGCCACTACGAGCAGTACTTC
CSVRMDSHYEQYF
>TRBJ2-7|-|TRBV4-3|few
TGCGCCAGCAGCCAAGATGCTAGGGTTGGGTCCTACGAGCAGTACTTC
CASSQDARVGSYEQYF
>TRBJ1-2|TRBD1|TRBV20-1|few
TGCAGTCAGGGGGCGGGCGACTATGGCTACACCTTC
CSQGAGDYGYTF
>TRBJ1-1|TRBD1|TRBV10-3|many
TGTGCCATCAGTGTACTCCCGGGACAGGGCGCCCGAGCTTTCTTT
CAISVLPGQGARAFF
>TRBJ2-1|TRBD2|TRBV9|few
TGTGCCAGCAGCGCAACTCCGGGACTAGCGGGGAGGAACAATGAGCAGTTCTTC
CASSATPGLAGRNNEQFF
>TRBJ1-1|-|TRBV28|-
TGTGCCAGCTACCGGGGGGCCAGGACTGAAGCTTTCTTT
CASYRGARTEAFF
>TRBJ1-6|TRBD1|TRBV10-3|few
TGTGCCATCAGTGAGTCGAGAGGGGGCGTATCACCCCTCCACTTT
CAISESRGGVSPLHF
>TRBJ2-7|TRBD2|TRBV7-2|-
TGTGCCAGCAGCGCCCGACTAGCGGGGGGGTACGAGCAGTACTTC
CASSARLAGGYEQYF
>TRBJ1-2|-|TRBV28|many
TGTGCCAGCAGTCAAACGGGACTAAACTATGGCTACACCTTC
CASSQTGLNYGYTF
>TRBJ2-7|-|TRBV5-5|many
TGTGCCAGCAGCCGAGGGCAGGGGAGCTCCTACGAGCAGTACTTC
CASSRGQGSSYEQYF
>TRBJ2-3|-|TRBV10-3|few
TGTGCCATCAGTGTGGGGTACGATACGCAGTATTTT
CAISVGYDTQYF